This TCR beta chain emerged from a study of T cells in women clearing cervical HPV infection. Across the whole study: Controls were women whose single incident HPV16 infection cleared within 12 months without precancer or cancer. Case blood was drawn a median about 160 days after lesion detection.

To note about this clone: Antigen: not known. The read is 3 residues too short to cover the CDR3 end, so that end is filled in from the germline J gene.

The CDR3 runs 12 residues. Trimming removed 4 bases from V and 5 bases from J; junction bases left unmatched: 2. Germline V gene data show CDR1 as MNHNS and CDR2 as SASEGT. Cervical HPV DNA detected by MY09/MY11 PCR, typed by dot-blot. The protocol was immunoSEQ multiplex PCR, while the TCRdb copy is restricted to in-frame clones and leaves out a portion. The sample has 20,000 to 30,000 clones. Findings of the study overall: CIN3+ cases had significantly higher TCR repertoire richness than controls, but evenness did not differ.

Material: blood buffy coat. This clonotype originated in a woman between 18 and 70 years old with a cervical HPV16 infection that either progressed to CIN3+ or cleared (not recorded which). The V and J genes are TRBV6-1 and TRBJ2-7, with 7 positions matching TRBD1. The CDR3 sequence: CASSATGDEQYF. The sequenced part of the CDR3 DNA is TGTGCCAGCAGTGCCACAGGGGACGAG.